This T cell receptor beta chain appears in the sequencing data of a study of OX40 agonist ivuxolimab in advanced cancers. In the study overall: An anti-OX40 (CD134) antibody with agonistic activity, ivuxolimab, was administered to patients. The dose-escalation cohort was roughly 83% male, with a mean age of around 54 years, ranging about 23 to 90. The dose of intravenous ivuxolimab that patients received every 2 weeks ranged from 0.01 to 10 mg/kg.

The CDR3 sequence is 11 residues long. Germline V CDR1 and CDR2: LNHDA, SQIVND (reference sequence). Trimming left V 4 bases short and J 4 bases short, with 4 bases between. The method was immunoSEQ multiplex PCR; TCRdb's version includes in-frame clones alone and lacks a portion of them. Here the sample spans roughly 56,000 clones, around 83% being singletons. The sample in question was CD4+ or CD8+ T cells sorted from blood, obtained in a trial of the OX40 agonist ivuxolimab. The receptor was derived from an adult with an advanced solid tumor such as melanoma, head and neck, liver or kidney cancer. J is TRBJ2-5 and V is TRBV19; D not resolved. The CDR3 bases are TGTGCCAGTAGTACAGGAGAGACCCAGTACTTC. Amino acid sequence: CASSTGETQYF.